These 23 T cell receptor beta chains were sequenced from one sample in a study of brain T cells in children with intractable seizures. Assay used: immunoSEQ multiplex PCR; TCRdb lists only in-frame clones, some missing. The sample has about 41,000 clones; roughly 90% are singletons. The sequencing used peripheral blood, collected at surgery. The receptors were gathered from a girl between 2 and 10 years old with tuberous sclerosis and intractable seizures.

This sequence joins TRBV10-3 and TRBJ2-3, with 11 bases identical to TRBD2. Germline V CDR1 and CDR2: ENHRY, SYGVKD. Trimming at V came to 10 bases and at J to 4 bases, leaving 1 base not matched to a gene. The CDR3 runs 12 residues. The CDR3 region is CATTSGADTQYF. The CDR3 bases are TGTGCCACGACTAGCGGGGCAGATACGCAGTATTTT.

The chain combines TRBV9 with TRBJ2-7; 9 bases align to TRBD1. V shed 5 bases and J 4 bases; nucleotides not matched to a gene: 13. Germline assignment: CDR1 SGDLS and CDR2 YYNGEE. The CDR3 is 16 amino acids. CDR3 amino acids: CASSDNPRDRVYEQYF. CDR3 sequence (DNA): TGTGCCAGCAGTGACAACCCCCGGGACAGGGTATACGAGCAGTACTTC.

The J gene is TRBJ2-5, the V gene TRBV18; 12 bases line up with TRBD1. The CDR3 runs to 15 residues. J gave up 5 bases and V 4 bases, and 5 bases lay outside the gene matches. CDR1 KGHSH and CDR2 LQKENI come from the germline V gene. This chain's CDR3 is CASSLGTGGSETQYF. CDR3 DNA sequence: TGTGCCAGCTCACTCGGGACAGGGGGCTCGGAGACCCAGTACTTC.

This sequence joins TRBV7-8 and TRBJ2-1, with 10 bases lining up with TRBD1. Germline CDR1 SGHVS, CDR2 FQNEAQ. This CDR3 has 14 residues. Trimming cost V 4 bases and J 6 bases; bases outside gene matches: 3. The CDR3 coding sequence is TGTGCCAGCAGCTCAAGGACAGGGGGCAATGAGCAGTTCTTC. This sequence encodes CASSSRTGGNEQFF. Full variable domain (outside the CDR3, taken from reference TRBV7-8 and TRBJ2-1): GAGVSQSPRYKVAKRGQDVALRCDPISGHVSLFWYQQALGQGPEFLTYFQNEAQLDKSGLPSDRFFAERPEGSVSTLKIQRTQQEDSAVYLCASSSRTGGNEQFFGPGTRLTVL.

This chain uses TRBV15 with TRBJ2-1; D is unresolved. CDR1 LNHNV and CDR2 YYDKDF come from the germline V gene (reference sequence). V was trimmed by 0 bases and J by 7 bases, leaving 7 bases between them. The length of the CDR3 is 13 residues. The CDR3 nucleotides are TGTGCCACCAGCAGAGATGGATTTAATGAGCAGTTCTTC. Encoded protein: CATSRDGFNEQFF.

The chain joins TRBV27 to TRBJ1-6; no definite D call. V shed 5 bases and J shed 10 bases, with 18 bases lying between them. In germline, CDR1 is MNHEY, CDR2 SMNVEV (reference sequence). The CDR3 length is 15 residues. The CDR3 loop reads CASSAHTPEISPLHF. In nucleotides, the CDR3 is TGTGCCAGCAGTGCCCACACCCCCGAGATATCACCCCTCCACTTT.

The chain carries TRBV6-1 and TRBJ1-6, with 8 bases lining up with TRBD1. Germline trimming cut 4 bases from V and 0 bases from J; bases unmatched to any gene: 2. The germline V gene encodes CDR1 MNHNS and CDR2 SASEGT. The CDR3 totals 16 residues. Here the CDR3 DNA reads TGTGCCAGCAGTGCTACAGGGGGCTCCTATAATTCACCCCTCCACTTT. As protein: CASSATGGSYNSPLHF.

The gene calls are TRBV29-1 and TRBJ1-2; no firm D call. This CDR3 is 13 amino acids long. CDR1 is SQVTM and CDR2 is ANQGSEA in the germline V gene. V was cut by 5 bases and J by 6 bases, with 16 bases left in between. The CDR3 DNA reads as TGCAGCGTTTGGAGCGGAGGGCCGGATGGCTACACCTTC. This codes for CSVWSGGPDGYTF.

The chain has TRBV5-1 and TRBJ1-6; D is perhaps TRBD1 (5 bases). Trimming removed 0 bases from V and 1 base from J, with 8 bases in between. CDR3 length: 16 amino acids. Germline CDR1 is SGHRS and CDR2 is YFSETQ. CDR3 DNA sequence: TGCGCCAGCAGCTTGGGAACAGGATCCTATAATTCACCCCTCCACTTT. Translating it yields CASSLGTGSYNSPLHF. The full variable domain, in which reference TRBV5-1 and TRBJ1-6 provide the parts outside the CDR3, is KAGVTQTPRYLIKTRGQQVTLSCSPISGHRSVSWYQQTPGQGLQFLFEYFSETQRNKGNFPGRFSGRQFSNSRSEMNVSTLELGDSALYLCASSLGTGSYNSPLHFGNGTRLTVT.

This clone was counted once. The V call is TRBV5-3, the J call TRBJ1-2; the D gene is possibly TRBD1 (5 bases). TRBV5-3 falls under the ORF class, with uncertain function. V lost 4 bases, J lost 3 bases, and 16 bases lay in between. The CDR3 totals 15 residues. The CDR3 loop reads CARSDMTVPDYGYTF. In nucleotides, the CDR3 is TGTGCCAGAAGCGATATGACAGTTCCGGACTATGGCTACACCTTC.

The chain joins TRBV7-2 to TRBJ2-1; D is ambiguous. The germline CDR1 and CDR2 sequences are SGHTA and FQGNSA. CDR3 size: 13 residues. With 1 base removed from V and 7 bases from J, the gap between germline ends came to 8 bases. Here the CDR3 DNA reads TGTGCCAGCAGCTTAGGGGCGAGGAATGAGCAGTTCTTC. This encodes CASSLGARNEQFF.

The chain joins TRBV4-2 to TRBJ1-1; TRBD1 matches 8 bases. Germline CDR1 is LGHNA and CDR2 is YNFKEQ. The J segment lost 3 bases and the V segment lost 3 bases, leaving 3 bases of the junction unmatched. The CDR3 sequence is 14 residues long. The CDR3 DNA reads TGTGCCAGCAGCCAGGACAGGGTGGACACTGAAGCTTTCTTT. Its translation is CASSQDRVDTEAFF.

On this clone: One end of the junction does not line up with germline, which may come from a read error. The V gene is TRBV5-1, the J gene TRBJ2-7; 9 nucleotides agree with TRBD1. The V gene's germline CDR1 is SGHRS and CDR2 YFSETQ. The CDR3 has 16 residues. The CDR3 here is CASSFVTGTGTYGQYF. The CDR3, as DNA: TGCGCCAGCAGCTTTGTTACCGGGACAGGGACCTACGGGCAGTACTTC.

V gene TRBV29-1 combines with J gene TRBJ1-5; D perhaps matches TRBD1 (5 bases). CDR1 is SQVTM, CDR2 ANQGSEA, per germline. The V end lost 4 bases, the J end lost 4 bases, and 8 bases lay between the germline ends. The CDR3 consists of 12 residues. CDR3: CSVGGVNQPQHF. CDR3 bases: TGCAGCGTTGGAGGGGTTAATCAGCCCCAGCATTTT.

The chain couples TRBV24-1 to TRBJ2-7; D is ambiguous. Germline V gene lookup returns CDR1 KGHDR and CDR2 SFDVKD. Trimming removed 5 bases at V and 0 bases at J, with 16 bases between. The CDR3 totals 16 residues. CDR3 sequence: CATSVLDGQSSYEQYV. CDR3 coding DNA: TGTGCCACCAGTGTCCTGGACGGCCAGAGCTCCTACGAGCAGTACGTC.

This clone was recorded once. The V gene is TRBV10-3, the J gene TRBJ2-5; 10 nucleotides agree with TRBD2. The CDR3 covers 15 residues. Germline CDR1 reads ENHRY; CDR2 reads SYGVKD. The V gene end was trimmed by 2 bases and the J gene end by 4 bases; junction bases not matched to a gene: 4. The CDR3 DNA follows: TGTGCCATCAGTGAGCCCAGCGGGGGGGCAGAGACCCAGTACTTC. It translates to CAISEPSGGAETQYF.

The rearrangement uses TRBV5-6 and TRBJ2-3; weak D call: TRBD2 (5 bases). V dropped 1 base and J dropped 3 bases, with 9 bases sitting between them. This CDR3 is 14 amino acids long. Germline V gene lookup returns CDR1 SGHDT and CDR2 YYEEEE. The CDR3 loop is CASSLFGGTDTQYF. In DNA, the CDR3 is TGTGCCAGCAGCTTGTTCGGCGGGACAGATACGCAGTATTTT.

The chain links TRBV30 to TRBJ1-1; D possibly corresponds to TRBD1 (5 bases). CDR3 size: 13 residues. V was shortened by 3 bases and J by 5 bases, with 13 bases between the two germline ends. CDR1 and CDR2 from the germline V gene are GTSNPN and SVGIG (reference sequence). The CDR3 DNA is TGTGCCTGGAGCCATCTGGGGGGGACTGAAGCTTTCTTT. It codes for CAWSHLGGTEAFF.

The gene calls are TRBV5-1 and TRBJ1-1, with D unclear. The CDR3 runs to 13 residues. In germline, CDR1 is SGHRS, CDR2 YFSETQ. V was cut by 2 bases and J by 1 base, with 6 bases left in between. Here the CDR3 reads CASSFDENTEAFF. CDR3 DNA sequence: TGCGCCAGCAGCTTCGACGAGAACACTGAAGCTTTCTTT.

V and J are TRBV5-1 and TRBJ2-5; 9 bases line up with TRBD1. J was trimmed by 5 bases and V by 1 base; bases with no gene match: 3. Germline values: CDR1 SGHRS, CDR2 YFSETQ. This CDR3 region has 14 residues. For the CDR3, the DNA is TGCGCCAGCAGCTTGAACAGGGGGCGGGAGACCCAGTACTTC. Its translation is CASSLNRGRETQYF.

Written as DNA, the CDR3 is TGTGCCAGCAGCTTAGCGGGGGCGAGCTCCTACGAGCAGTACTTC. Residues: CASSLAGASSYEQYF. The chain recombines TRBV11-1 with TRBJ2-7; tentative D call: TRBD1 (6 bases). The CDR3 consists of 15 residues. CDR1 and CDR2 (germline): SGHAT, FQDESV (reference sequence). Trimming pared 0 bases from V and 0 bases from J, leaving 9 bases between.

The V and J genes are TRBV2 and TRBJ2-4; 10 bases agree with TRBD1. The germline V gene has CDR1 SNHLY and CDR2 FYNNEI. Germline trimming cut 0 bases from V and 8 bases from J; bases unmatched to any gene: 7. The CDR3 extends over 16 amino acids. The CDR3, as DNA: TGTGCCAGCAGTGAAGCGCATGCGACAGGGGGCGACATTCAGTACTTC. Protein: CASSEAHATGGDIQYF.

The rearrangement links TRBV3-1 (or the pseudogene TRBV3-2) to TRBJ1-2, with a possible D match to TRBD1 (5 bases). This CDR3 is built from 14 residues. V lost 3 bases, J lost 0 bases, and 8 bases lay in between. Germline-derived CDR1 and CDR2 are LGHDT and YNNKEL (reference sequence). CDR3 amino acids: CASSHGASNYGYTF. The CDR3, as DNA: TGTGCCAGCAGCCACGGGGCCTCTAACTATGGCTACACCTTC.